The entry below describes one T cell receptor beta chain. Its antigen is undetermined. The data are from a study of T-cell memory formation after mild COVID-19. The CDR3 loop spans 16 amino acids. Germline trimming cut 3 bases from V and 8 bases from J; bases unmatched to any gene: 8. Per the germline V gene, CDR1 is LGHNA and CDR2 is YNFKEQ. Barcoded TCR alpha and TCR beta cDNA libraries with UMIs came from 5'RACE using constant-segment primers. MiXCR was run by TCRdb on the 5' RACE reads, yielding one entry per CDR3 protein. The sample shows over 45,000 distinct CDR3 sequences, approximately 9.1% of them seen only once. Whole-study results and caveats: Contracting clones localized mainly to CM and EM when CD4+ and mainly to EMRA when CD8+. For second-wave clones that peaked at day 37, SARS-CoV-2 specificity went unverified.

The gene calls are TRBV4-2 and TRBJ2-1; TRBD2 aligns across 12 bases. Sequenced input: PBMCs or a T cell subset sorted from them (not recorded which). The source of this sequence is an adult woman who had mild COVID-19 (a few samples of this study predate the infection). Cell type and time point are not known. The CDR3 here is CASSQNWRLAGDEQFF. Written as DNA, the CDR3 is TGTGCCAGCAGCCAGAATTGGAGACTAGCGGGAGATGAGCAGTTCTTC.